This record covers a single TCR beta chain. Primers used in a second PCR of about 7 to 12 cycles were a sample-barcoded 5' primer and a J-beta primer mix. TCRdb redid the calling of the 5' RACE reads with MiXCR, one entry per CDR3 protein. The table has hundreds of thousands of distinct CDR3 sequences, over 20% seen once. The data were obtained in a study of blood T cells in healthy people across ages. V lost 4 bases, J lost 3 bases, and 16 bases stayed unmatched. Looked up from germline, CDR1 is SGHRS and CDR2 is YFSETQ. CDR3 size: 19 residues. The source material was blood. This rearrangement joins TRBV5-1 to TRBJ2-7, with TRBD2 matching over 13 bases. The clonotype was recovered from a man between 65 and 85 years old in good health. The CDR3 coding sequence is TGCGCCAGCAGCCGAACTACCGGACTAGCGGGAGAACGGATCTACGAGCAGTACTTC. Translating it yields CASSRTTGLAGERIYEQYF.